These 2 T cell receptor beta chains were all obtained from the same sample, sequenced in a study of blood T cell repertoires in COVID-19. Clones were sequenced by immunoSEQ multiplex PCR, and TCRdb holds only the in-frame ones, with some missing. The sample has 150,000 or so clones, about 84% seen once; the top ten hold approximately 6%. The sequencing sample was made of PBMCs or T cells enriched from blood (not recorded which). The source of these receptors is a man aged 40-50 years who had recovered from COVID-19.

V usage is TRBV5-8 and J usage is TRBJ2-3; D might be TRBD1 (6 bases). Germline V gene data show CDR1 as SGHTS and CDR2 as YDEGEE. With 4 bases removed from V and 7 bases from J, the gap between germline ends came to 10 bases. The CDR3 consists of 12 residues. CDR3 region: CASSTQGYTQYF. CDR3 nucleotides: TGTGCCAGCAGCACACAGGGATATACGCAGTATTTT.

The chain couples TRBV5-1 to TRBJ1-4; D unclear. CDR3 length: 15 amino acids. The germline CDR1 and CDR2 sequences are SGHRS and YFSETQ. The V gene lost 6 bases and the J gene lost 2 bases, with 14 bases spanning the gap. CDR3 in amino acids: CASTFRGRTNEKLFF. DNA for the CDR3: TGCGCCAGCACTTTCCGGGGAAGGACTAATGAAAAACTGTTTTTT.